Listed below are T cell receptor beta chains from one sample, sequenced in a study of cytomegalovirus exposure and HLA in healthy donors. Using immunoSEQ multiplex PCR, the repertoire was profiled, and TCRdb retains in-frame clones only, with some absent. This repertoire shows 200,000 to 250,000 clones, about 80% found once; its top ten account for roughly 10%. The material sequenced was PBMCs. These receptors all stem from a woman aged 50 to 65 in good health and CMV-seropositive. CDR3s include the opening cysteine and the closing phenylalanine or tryptophan. A D gene is named only where the DNA matches it firmly. Size values are once, few and many counts, or a class for expanded clones, and some rows have none.

CDR3 length	D gene	V gene	J gene	clone size	CDR3 protein	CDR3 DNA
19	.	TRBV2	TRBJ2-1	.	CASSEPRTPRESSYNEQFF	TGTGCCAGCAGTGAACCGAGGACCCCACGGGAAAGCTCCTACAATGAGCAGTTCTTC
14	.	TRBV30	TRBJ1-1	.	CAWSPAPGNTEAFF	TGTGCCTGGAGCCCCGCTCCCGGGAACACTGAAGCTTTCTTT
15	.	TRBV7-3	TRBJ2-2	.	CASSFSVRGTGELFF	TGTGCCAGCAGCTTCTCGGTTAGAGGGACCGGGGAGCTGTTTTTT
16	TRBD1	TRBV19	TRBJ2-1	.	CASSPLRDRIYNEQFF	TGTGCCAGTAGTCCTCTCAGGGACAGAATTTACAATGAGCAGTTCTTC
13	TRBD1	TRBV7-2	TRBJ2-5	.	CASRGQGQETQYF	TGTGCCAGCAGGGGACAGGGCCAAGAGACCCAGTACTTC
15	TRBD1	TRBV5-1	TRBJ1-1	.	CASRQGTGRKTEAFF	TGCGCCAGCAGGCAGGGGACAGGAAGGAAAACTGAAGCTTTCTTT
12	.	TRBV6-1	TRBJ2-4	few	CASSGDIYIQYF	TGTGCCAGCAGCGGTGACATTTACATTCAGTACTTC
18	TRBD2	TRBV6-4	TRBJ2-3	.	CASSEAASGGGATDTQYF	TGTGCCAGCAGTGAAGCGGCCAGCGGGGGAGGGGCCACAGATACGCAGTATTTT
17	.	TRBV7-9	TRBJ1-1	few	CASSLAPDSQRSAEAFF	TGTGCCAGCAGCTTAGCACCGGACAGCCAACGCAGCGCTGAAGCTTTCTTT
12	.	TRBV6-5	TRBJ1-2	.	CASSQNNYGYTF	TGTGCCAGCAGCCAGAATAACTATGGCTACACCTTC
18	.	TRBV18	TRBJ2-2	.	CASSPGVGVPQNTGELFF	TGTGCCAGCTCACCCGGCGTAGGGGTTCCACAGAACACCGGGGAGCTGTTTTTT
13	.	TRBV29-1	TRBJ1-3	.	CSVQPISGNTIYF	TGCAGCGTACAACCAATCTCTGGAAACACCATATATTTT
14	.	TRBV21-1	TRBJ2-7	.	CASNRGTVSYEQYF	TGTGCCAGCAACAGAGGGACAGTCTCCTACGAGCAGTACTTC
14	TRBD1	TRBV18	TRBJ1-2	.	CASSPPTGRYGYTF	TGTGCCAGCTCACCACCGACAGGGCGGTATGGCTACACCTTC
10	.	TRBV29-1	TRBJ2-5	.	CSVEGETQYF	TGCAGCGTTGAGGGCGAGACCCAGTACTTC
16	TRBD2	TRBV4-1	TRBJ2-5	few	CASSPGLADAQETQYF	TGCGCCAGCAGCCCTGGACTAGCTGACGCCCAAGAGACCCAGTACTTC
16	.	TRBV9	TRBJ2-2	once	CASSVTGSSNPGELFF	TGTGCCAGCAGCGTAACAGGGTCGAGTAACCCCGGGGAGCTGTTTTTT
16	.	TRBV5-1	TRBJ2-3	once	CASSLVGQWDMDTQYF	TGCGCCAGCAGCTTGGTCGGGCAGTGGGACATGGATACGCAGTATTTT
14	TRBD1	TRBV6-5	TRBJ1-3	few	CASSPDRGGNTIYF	TGTGCCAGCAGTCCGGACAGGGGTGGAAACACCATATATTTT
14	.	TRBV5-1	TRBJ1-1	.	CASSLAGYNTEAFF	TGCGCCAGCAGCTTGGCCGGGTACAACACTGAAGCTTTCTTT
14	TRBD1	TRBV6-5	TRBJ1-3	.	CASTKDRAGNTIYF	TGTGCCAGCACCAAGGACAGGGCTGGAAACACCATATATTTT
13	.	TRBV7-2	TRBJ2-1	.	CASSFRRVGEQFF	TGTGCCAGCAGCTTCCGACGGGTGGGTGAGCAGTTCTTC
13	.	TRBV7-9	TRBJ1-5	.	CSSSPQAYQPQHF	TGTTCCAGCAGCCCCCAGGCCTATCAGCCCCAGCATTTT
13	.	TRBV30	TRBJ1-5	.	CAWREGGNQPQHF	TGTGCCTGGAGGGAAGGGGGCAATCAGCCCCAGCATTTT
13	.	TRBV7-9	TRBJ1-2	.	CASSFPGNYGYTF	TGTGCCAGCAGCTTCCCAGGAAACTATGGCTACACCTTC
13	.	TRBV6-6	TRBJ1-1	.	CASSTLVNTEAFF	TGTGCCAGCAGTACGTTAGTGAACACTGAAGCTTTCTTT
17	TRBD2	TRBV4-1	TRBJ2-5	.	CASSQGGAGGPHETQYF	TGCGCCAGCAGCCAAGGTGGGGCGGGGGGGCCTCACGAGACCCAGTACTTC
17	TRBD2	TRBV7-3	TRBJ2-2	.	CASSTGLAGAYTGELFF	TGTGCCAGCAGCACGGGACTAGCGGGGGCCTACACCGGGGAGCTGTTTTTT
14	TRBD1	TRBV18	TRBJ2-7	once	CASSQQGDAYEQYF	TGTGCCAGCTCTCAACAGGGGGACGCCTACGAGCAGTACTTC
16	TRBD1	TRBV7-8	TRBJ2-2	.	CASSPLGQLNTGELFF	TGTGCCAGCAGCCCCCTGGGACAGTTGAACACCGGGGAGCTGTTTTTT
13	.	TRBV7-2	TRBJ1-1	.	CASSSMTGTEAFF	TGTGCCAGCAGCTCTATGACAGGCACTGAAGCTTTCTTT
15	.	TRBV6-5	TRBJ2-1	.	CASSRDSSSYNEQFF	TGTGCCAGCAGTCGGGATTCTAGCTCCTACAATGAGCAGTTCTTC
13	.	TRBV11-3	TRBJ2-3	.	CASSTRTSDTQYF	TGTGCCAGCAGCACCCGGACTTCAGATACGCAGTATTTT
13	.	TRBV7-9	TRBJ1-4	.	CSSSTWTFEKLFF	TGTTCCAGCAGCACATGGACATTTGAAAAACTGTTTTTT
16	TRBD1	TRBV7-8	TRBJ1-5	.	CASSTWTGRGNQPQHF	TGTGCTAGCAGCACCTGGACAGGGAGGGGCAATCAGCCCCAGCATTTT
14	.	TRBV25-1	TRBJ2-7	.	CASSGTLRTYEQYF	TGTGCCAGCAGTGGTACACTAAGGACCTACGAGCAGTACTTC
15	.	TRBV23-1	TRBJ1-1	.	CASSARTKTNTEAFF	TGCGCCAGCAGTGCCCGTACAAAGACTAACACTGAAGCTTTCTTT
15	.	TRBV4-1	TRBJ1-5	.	CASSQVWQGSQPQHF	TGCGCCAGCAGCCAAGTTTGGCAGGGCAGCCAGCCCCAGCATTTT
12	.	TRBV30	TRBJ2-2	.	CALDGNTGELFF	TGTGCCCTAGACGGGAACACCGGGGAGCTGTTTTTT
20	.	TRBV18	TRBJ2-3	.	CASSPSPGDTALTSTDTQYF	TGTGCCAGCTCACCAAGTCCCGGGGACACCGCCCTAACTAGCACAGATACGCAGTATTTT
16	TRBD2	TRBV7-2	TRBJ2-1	.	CASSLAKRGGSNEQFF	TGTGCCAGCAGCTTAGCGAAGCGGGGGGGCTCCAATGAGCAGTTCTTC
11	.	TRBV7-2	TRBJ2-5	.	CASSPQETQYF	TGTGCCAGCAGTCCACAAGAGACCCAGTACTTC
18	TRBD1	TRBV5-1	TRBJ2-5	.	CASSLNPFGTGTQETQYF	TGCGCCAGCAGCCTCAACCCATTCGGGACAGGGACGCAAGAGACCCAGTACTTC
15	.	TRBV19	TRBJ2-7	.	CASSAGTFKGYEQYF	TGTGCCAGTAGTGCCGGGACATTCAAGGGCTACGAGCAGTACTTC
15	TRBD1	TRBV10-2	TRBJ1-2	once	CASSGPTGAHYGYTF	TGCGCCAGCAGTGGACCGACAGGGGCCCACTATGGCTACACCTTC
14	.	TRBV5-4	TRBJ2-5	.	CASSLGSSTETQYF	TGTGCCAGCAGCTTGGGTTCTAGCACCGAGACCCAGTACTTC
15	TRBD1	TRBV6-5	TRBJ1-2	.	CASSSDRDLNYGYTF	TGTGCCAGCAGTTCGGACAGGGACCTTAACTATGGCTACACCTTC